This TCR beta chain was identified in a study of T cell responses to AZD1222 COVID-19 vaccine. A remark on this clone: Antigen: not known.

Findings and caveats of the study: Most donors were white British, females outnumbered males, and clonal diversity was possibly underestimated.

Assay: immunoSEQ multiplex PCR; the TCRdb copy retains only in-frame clones and omits some. This sample has about 100,000 clones, with roughly 86% found just once. CDR3 length equals 13 residues. The chain employs TRBV21-1 and TRBJ2-3; the table's D call, TRBD1, was not checked against the DNA. TRBV21-1 is annotated as a pseudogene. The TCR comes from an adult in good health. This specimen consisted of peripheral blood, obtained on day 0 of AZD1222 vaccination. The CDR3 DNA is TGTGCCAGAGGACAGTTTGGCACAGATACGCAGTATTTT. Translating gives CARGQFGTDTQYF.